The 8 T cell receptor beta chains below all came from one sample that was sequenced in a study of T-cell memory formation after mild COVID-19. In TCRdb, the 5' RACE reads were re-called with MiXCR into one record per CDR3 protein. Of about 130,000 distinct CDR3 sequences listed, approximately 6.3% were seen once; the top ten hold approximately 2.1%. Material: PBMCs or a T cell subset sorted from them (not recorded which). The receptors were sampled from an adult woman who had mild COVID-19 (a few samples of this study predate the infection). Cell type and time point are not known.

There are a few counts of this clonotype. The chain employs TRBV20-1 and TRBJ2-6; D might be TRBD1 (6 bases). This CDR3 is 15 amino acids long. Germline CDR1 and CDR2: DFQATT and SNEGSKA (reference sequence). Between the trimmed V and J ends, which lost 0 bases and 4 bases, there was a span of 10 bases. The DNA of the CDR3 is TGCAGTGCTAGAGATGTGGGGGCCGGGGCCAACGTCCTGACTTTC. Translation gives CSARDVGAGANVLTF.

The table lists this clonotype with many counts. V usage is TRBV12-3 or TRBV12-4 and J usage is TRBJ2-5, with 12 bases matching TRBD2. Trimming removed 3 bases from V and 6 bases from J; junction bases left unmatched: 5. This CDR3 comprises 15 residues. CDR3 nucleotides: TGTGCCAGCAGTTTTTCTAGCGGGAGGGCCAAGACCCAGTACTTC. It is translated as CASSFSSGRAKTQYF.

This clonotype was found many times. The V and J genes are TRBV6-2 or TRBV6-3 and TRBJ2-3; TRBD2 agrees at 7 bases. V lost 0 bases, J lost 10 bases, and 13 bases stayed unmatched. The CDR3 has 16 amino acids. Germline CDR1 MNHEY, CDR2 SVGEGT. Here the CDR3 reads CASSYSGAGAPDAQYF. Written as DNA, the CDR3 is TGTGCCAGCAGTTACTCCGGGGCGGGAGCCCCCGATGCGCAGTATTTT.

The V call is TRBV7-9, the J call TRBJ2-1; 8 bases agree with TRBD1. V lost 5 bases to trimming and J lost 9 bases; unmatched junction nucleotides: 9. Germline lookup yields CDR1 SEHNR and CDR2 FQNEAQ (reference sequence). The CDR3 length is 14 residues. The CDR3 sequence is CASSAQGAEGEQFF. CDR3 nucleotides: TGTGCCAGCAGCGCCCAGGGGGCGGAAGGTGAGCAGTTCTTC.

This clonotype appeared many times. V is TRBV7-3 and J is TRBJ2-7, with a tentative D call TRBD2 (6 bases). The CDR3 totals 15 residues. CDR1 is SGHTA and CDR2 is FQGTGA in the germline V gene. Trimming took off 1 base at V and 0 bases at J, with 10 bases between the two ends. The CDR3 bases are TGTGCCAGCAGCTTAAGGCGGGGCAGCTCCTACGAGCAGTACTTC. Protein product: CASSLRRGSSYEQYF.

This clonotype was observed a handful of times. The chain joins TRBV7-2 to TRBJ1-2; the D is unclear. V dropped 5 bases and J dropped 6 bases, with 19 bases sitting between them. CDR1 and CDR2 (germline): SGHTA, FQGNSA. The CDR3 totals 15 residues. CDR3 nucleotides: TGTGCCAGCAGCCCCAGGTCCTTTGAGACGGATGGCTACACCTTC. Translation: CASSPRSFETDGYTF.

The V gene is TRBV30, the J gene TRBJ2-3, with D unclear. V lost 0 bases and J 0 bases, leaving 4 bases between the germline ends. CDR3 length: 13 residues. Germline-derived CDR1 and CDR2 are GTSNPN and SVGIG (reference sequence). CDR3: CAWSVGSTDTQYF. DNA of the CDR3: TGTGCCTGGAGTGTCGGGAGCACAGATACGCAGTATTTT.

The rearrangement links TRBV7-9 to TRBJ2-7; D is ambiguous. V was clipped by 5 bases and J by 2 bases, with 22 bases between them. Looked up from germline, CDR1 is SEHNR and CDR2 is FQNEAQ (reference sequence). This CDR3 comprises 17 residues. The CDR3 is CASSINPGQPRPYEQYF. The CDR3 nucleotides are TGTGCCAGCAGCATTAATCCGGGTCAGCCTAGACCCTACGAGCAGTACTTC. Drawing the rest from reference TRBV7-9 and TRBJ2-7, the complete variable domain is DTGVSQNPRHKITKRGQNVTFRCDPISEHNRLYWYRQTLGQGPEFLTYFQNEAQLEKSRLLSDRFSAERPKGSFSTLEIQRTEQGDSAMYLCASSINPGQPRPYEQYFGPGTRLTVT.